This T cell receptor beta chain was documented in a study of T cells in Graves' hyperthyroidism and ophthalmopathy. Using 9.5 to 10 ml of fresh peripheral blood, PBMCs were prepared. In germline, CDR1 is KGHSY, CDR2 FQNENV. The CDR3 is 16 residues long. The V gene end was trimmed by 3 bases and the J gene end by 2 bases; junction bases not matched to a gene: 7. Amplified TCR beta CDR3 regions derived from RNA transcripts. The HTBI primer set drove a first-round RT-PCR of the TCR CDR3. TCRdb re-called the multiplex PCR reads with MiXCR, one entry per CDR3 protein. The sample shows more than 450,000 distinct CDR3 sequences, 12% to 15% of them seen only once.

Sequences were obtained from blood. The receptor was isolated from a woman aged 40 to 50 with Graves' hyperthyroidism. The rearrangement links TRBV16 to TRBJ2-7; 10 positions match TRBD1. The CDR3 sequence: CASSHSLGTGAYEQYF. In DNA, the CDR3 is TGTGCCAGCAGCCATTCCTTGGGGACAGGGGCCTACGAGCAGTACTTC.